The rows below give T cell receptor beta chains drawn from one sample of a study of shared clonotypes between healthy human individuals. The assay was immunoSEQ multiplex PCR, and TCRdb's table has in-frame clones only and misses some. The sample yields some 660,000 clones, around 73% seen once. The sequenced sample was memory CD4+ T cells sorted from blood. These receptors came from a woman in her 30s in good health. CDR3s include the opening cysteine and the closing phenylalanine or tryptophan. Fields, in order: J gene, D gene, clone size, V gene, CDR3 protein, CDR3 DNA. A D gene is named only where the DNA matches it firmly. Clone size is stated in some rows and not others, as once, few, many or a class when expanded.

TRBJ1-1	.	.	TRBV6-5	CASREDRRDTEAFF	TGTGCCAGCAGAGAAGATAGACGGGATACTGAAGCTTTCTTT
TRBJ2-3	TRBD2	.	TRBV4-2	CASGWGGSTDTQYF	TGTGCCAGCGGGTGGGGGGGAAGCACAGATACGCAGTATTTT
TRBJ2-1	TRBD2	few	TRBV19	CASSPQRDHNEQFF	TGTGCCAGTAGCCCCCAGCGGGACCACAATGAGCAGTTCTTC
TRBJ2-3	.	.	TRBV29-1	CSVERDTDTQYF	TGCAGCGTTGAGAGAGACACAGATACGCAGTATTTT
TRBJ2-3	TRBD2	few	TRBV13	CASSLESGRMADTQYF	TGTGCCAGCAGCTTAGAAAGCGGGAGAATGGCAGATACGCAGTATTTT
TRBJ2-2	TRBD2	.	TRBV15	CATSRDPTSGSRNGELFF	TGTGCCACCAGCAGAGATCCCACTAGCGGGAGTAGGAACGGGGAGCTGTTTTTT
TRBJ2-5	TRBD1	few	TRBV19	CASSIRQGASETQYF	TGTGCCAGTAGTATAAGACAGGGGGCTTCGGAGACCCAGTACTTC
TRBJ2-3	.	few	TRBV6-6	CASSPPGGSGADTQYF	TGTGCCAGCAGTCCACCCGGCGGAAGTGGCGCGGATACGCAGTATTTT
TRBJ2-3	TRBD2	few	TRBV27	CASSLGLAGSADTQYF	TGTGCCAGCAGTTTAGGACTAGCGGGATCCGCAGATACGCAGTATTTT
TRBJ1-2	.	.	TRBV19	CASKSTGQTNYGYTF	TGTGCCAGTAAATCAACTGGACAGACTAACTATGGCTACACCTTC
TRBJ2-3	.	.	TRBV2	CASSVWGADTQYF	TGTGCCAGCAGTGTGTGGGGAGCAGATACGCAGTATTTT
TRBJ2-3	.	many	TRBV27	CASSFLVAGTDTQYF	TGTGCCAGCAGTTTTCTAGTAGCGGGCACAGATACGCAGTATTTT
TRBJ2-1	TRBD2	few	TRBV10-3	CAMPRPLDTGTSKNEQFF	TGTGCCATGCCCCGGCCCCTTGACACCGGGACTAGTAAGAATGAGCAGTTCTTC
TRBJ1-6	TRBD1	.	TRBV6-5	CASSYDTGVSPLHF	TGTGCCAGCAGTTATGATACAGGGGTCTCACCCCTCCACTTT
TRBJ2-3	TRBD2	.	TRBV5-8	CASSLLPGGIDTQYF	TGTGCCAGCAGCTTGCTTCCGGGGGGGATAGATACGCAGTATTTT
TRBJ2-7	.	.	TRBV9	CARLAYETTYEQYF	TGTGCCAGACTCGCCTACGAGACTACATACGAGCAGTACTTC
TRBJ2-3	TRBD2	.	TRBV7-6	CASRLTSGRDTQYF	TGTGCCAGCAGACTAACTAGCGGGAGAGATACGCAGTATTTT
TRBJ1-2	.	few	TRBV6-6	CASSSPDYGYTF	TGTGCCAGCAGTTCCCCAGACTATGGCTACACCTTC
TRBJ2-1	TRBD2	.	TRBV6-1	CASSEWGLAGVDEQFF	TGTGCCAGCAGTGAATGGGGGCTAGCGGGAGTCGACGAGCAGTTCTTC
TRBJ2-1	TRBD1	.	TRBV28	CASRSGQGIKQFF	TGTGCCAGCAGGTCGGGACAGGGCATTAAGCAGTTCTTC